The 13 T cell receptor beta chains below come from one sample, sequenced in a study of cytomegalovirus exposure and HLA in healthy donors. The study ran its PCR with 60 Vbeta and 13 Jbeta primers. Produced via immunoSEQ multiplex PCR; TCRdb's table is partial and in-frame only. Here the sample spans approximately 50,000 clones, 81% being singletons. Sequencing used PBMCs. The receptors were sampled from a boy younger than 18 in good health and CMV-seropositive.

In DNA, the CDR3 is TGCAGCGTCGGGACAGGCAATCAGCCCCAGCATTTT. Translating it yields CSVGTGNQPQHF. This rearrangement joins TRBV29-1 to TRBJ1-5, with 7 bases that match TRBD1. V trimming: 6 bases; J trimming: 2 bases; junction bases outside the gene matches: 1. Per germline, CDR1 SQVTM and CDR2 ANQGSEA. The CDR3 is made up of 12 amino acids.

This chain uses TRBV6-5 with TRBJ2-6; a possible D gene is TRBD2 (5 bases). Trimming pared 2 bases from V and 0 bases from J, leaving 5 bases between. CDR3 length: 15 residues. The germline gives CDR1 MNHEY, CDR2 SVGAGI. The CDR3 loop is CASSYRDSGANVLTF. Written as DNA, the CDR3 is TGTGCCAGCAGTTACCGGGACTCTGGGGCCAACGTCCTGACTTTC.

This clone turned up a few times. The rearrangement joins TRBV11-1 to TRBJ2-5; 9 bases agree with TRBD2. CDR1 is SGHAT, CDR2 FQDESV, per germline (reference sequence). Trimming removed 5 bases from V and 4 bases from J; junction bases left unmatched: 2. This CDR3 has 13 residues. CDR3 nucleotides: TGTGCCAGCAGCGCGGGGGGGCTAGAGACCCAGTACTTC. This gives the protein CASSAGGLETQYF.

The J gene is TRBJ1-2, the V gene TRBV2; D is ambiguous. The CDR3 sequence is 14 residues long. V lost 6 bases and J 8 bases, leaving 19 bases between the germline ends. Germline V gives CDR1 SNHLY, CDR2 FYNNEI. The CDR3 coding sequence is TGTGCCAGCAGCGAGGACCTCGACCAGCGGGGCTACACCTTC. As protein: CASSEDLDQRGYTF.

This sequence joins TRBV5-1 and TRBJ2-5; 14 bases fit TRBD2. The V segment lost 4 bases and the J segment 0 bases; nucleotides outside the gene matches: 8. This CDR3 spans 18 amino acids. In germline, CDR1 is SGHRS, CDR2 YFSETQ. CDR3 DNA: TGCGCCAGCAGCGCATTTCCGGGACTAGCGGGGGACCAAGAGACCCAGTACTTC. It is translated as CASSAFPGLAGDQETQYF.

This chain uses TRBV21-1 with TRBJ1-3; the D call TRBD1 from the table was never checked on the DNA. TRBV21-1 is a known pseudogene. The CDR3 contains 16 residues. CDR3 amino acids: CASTYRDSLSGNTIYF. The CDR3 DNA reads TGTGCCAGCACCTACAGGGACAGCCTCTCTGGAAACACCATATATTTT.

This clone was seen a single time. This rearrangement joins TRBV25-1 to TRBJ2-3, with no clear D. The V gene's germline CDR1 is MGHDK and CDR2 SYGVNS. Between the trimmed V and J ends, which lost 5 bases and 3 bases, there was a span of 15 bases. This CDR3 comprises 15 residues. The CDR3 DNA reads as TGTGCCAGCAGTTTGTCGTCCGAGGCAACAGATACGCAGTATTTT. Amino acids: CASSLSSEATDTQYF.

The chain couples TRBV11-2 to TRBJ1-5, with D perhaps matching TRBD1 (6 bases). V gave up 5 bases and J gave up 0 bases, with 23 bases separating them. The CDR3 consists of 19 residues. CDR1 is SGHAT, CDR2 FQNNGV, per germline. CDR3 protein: CASSVQRGGAVYSNQPQHF. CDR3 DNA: TGTGCCAGCAGCGTACAAAGGGGGGGGGCCGTTTATAGCAATCAGCCCCAGCATTTT.

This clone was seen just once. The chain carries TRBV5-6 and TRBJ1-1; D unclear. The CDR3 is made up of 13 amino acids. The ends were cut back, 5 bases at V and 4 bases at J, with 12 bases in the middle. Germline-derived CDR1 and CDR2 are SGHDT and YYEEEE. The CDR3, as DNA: TGTGCCAGCAGGCTTCAGGTACGCACTGAAGCTTTCTTT. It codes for CASRLQVRTEAFF.

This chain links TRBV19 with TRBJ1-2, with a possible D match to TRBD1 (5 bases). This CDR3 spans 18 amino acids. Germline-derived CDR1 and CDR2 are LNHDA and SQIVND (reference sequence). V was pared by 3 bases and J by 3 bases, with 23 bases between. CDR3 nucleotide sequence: TGTGCCAGTAGTATCTCTGGCGGGGGGTCCCTACCTTACTATGGCTACACCTTC. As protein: CASSISGGGSLPYYGYTF.

The CDR3 nucleotides read TGTGCCAGCAGTTGGGACAGGGCAACTGAAGCTTTCTTT. Translation gives CASSWDRATEAFF. The chain has TRBV2 and TRBJ1-1; 9 nucleotides line up with TRBD1. Germline V gene data show CDR1 as SNHLY and CDR2 as FYNNEI. This CDR3 contains 13 residues. Trimming at V came to 5 bases and at J to 5 bases, leaving 3 bases not matched to a gene.

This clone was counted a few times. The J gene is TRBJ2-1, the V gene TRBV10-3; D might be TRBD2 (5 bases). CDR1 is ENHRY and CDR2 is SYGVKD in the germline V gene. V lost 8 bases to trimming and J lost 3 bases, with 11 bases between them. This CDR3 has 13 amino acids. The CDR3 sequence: CAIGGQYYNEQFF. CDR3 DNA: TGTGCCATCGGCGGGCAGTACTACAATGAGCAGTTCTTC.

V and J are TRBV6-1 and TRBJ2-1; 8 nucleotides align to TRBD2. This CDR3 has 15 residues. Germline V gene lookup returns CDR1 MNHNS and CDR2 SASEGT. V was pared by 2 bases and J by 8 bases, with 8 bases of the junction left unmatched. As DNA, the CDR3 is TGTGCCAGCAGTGAATTATCGGGGGGGAATGATGAGCAGTTCTTC. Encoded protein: CASSELSGGNDEQFF.